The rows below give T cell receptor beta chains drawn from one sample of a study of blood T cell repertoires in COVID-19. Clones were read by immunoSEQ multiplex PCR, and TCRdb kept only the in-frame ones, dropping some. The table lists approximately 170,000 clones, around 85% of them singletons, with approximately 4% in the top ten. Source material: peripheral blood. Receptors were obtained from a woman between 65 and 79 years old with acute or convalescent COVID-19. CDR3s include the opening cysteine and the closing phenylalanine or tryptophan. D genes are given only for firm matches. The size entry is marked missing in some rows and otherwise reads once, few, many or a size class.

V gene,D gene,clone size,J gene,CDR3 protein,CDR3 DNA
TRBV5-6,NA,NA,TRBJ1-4,CASAPRGFNEKLFF,TGTGCCAGCGCCCCGAGGGGGTTCAATGAAAAACTGTTTTTT
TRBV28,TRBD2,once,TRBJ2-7,CASSSGTSGRMVNYEQYF,TGTGCCAGCAGTTCCGGGACTAGCGGGAGAATGGTAAATTACGAGCAGTACTTC
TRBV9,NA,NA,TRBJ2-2,CASTRRRDGTGELFF,TGTGCCAGCACCAGGAGGCGGGATGGGACCGGGGAGCTGTTTTTT
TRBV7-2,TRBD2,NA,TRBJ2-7,CASSFGGADTYEQYF,TGTGCCAGCAGCTTCGGGGGGGCAGACACCTACGAGCAGTACTTC
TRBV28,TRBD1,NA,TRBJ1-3,CASSLFGTASGNTIYF,TGTGCCAGCAGTTTATTCGGGACAGCCTCTGGAAACACCATATATTTT
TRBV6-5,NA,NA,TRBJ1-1,CASSLQGLNTEAFF,TGTGCCAGCAGTTTACAGGGACTAAACACTGAAGCTTTCTTT
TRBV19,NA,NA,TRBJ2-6,CATSSTGANVLTF,TGTGCCACCTCGAGCACTGGGGCCAACGTCCTGACTTTC
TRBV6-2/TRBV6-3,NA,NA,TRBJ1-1,CASSRTGYTEAFF,TGTGCCAGCAGTCGTACAGGGTACACTGAAGCTTTCTTT
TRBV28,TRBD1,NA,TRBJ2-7,CASGGDRGLNEQYF,TGTGCCAGTGGGGGGGACAGGGGGCTCAACGAGCAGTACTTC
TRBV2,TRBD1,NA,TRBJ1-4,CASSVGQGSGKLFF,TGTGCCAGCAGTGTGGGACAGGGGAGCGGAAAACTGTTTTTT
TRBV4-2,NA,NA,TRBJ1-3,CASSQASGMGNTIYF,TGTGCCAGCAGCCAAGCGTCAGGGATGGGAAACACCATATATTTT
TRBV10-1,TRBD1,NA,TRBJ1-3,CASEVSGTGNRNTIYF,TGCGCCAGCGAGGTTTCCGGGACAGGGAACAGAAACACCATATATTTT
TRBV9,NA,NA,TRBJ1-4,CASSVGGEAEKLFF,TGTGCCAGCAGCGTAGGAGGCGAGGCTGAAAAACTGTTTTTT